The 27 T cell receptor beta chains below were found in one sample sequenced in a study of T-cell memory formation after mild COVID-19. TCRdb itself ran the 5' RACE reads through MiXCR, one entry per CDR3 protein. The sample carries 550,000 to 600,000 distinct CDR3 sequences, roughly 17% recorded once. The sample comprised PBMCs or a T cell subset sorted from them (not recorded which). These receptors were taken from an adult woman who had mild COVID-19 (a few samples of this study predate the infection). Cell type and time point are not known.

This clonotype was detected a few times. The chain employs TRBV4-1 and TRBJ2-7, with 7 bases fitting TRBD1. V shed 0 bases and J 3 bases; nucleotides not matched to a gene: 8. The CDR3 is made up of 16 amino acids. Germline V gene sequence: CDR1 MGHRA, CDR2 YSYEKL. The chain's CDR3 is CASSQDGNRGFYEQYF. The DNA of the CDR3 is TGCGCCAGCAGCCAAGACGGGAACAGGGGTTTCTACGAGCAGTACTTC.

This chain joins TRBV6-6 and TRBJ2-7; D uncertain. The CDR3 extends over 13 amino acids. Germline V gene sequence: CDR1 MNHNY, CDR2 SVGAGI (reference sequence). Trimming took off 6 bases at V and 0 bases at J, with 9 bases between the two ends. The CDR3 is CASRGISSYEQYF. Here the CDR3 DNA reads TGTGCCAGCAGGGGAATCAGCTCCTACGAGCAGTACTTC.

The V and J genes are TRBV4-2 and TRBJ2-1; a weak D match, TRBD1 (6 bases). The CDR3 is 16 residues long. The germline V gene encodes CDR1 LGHNA and CDR2 YNFKEQ. V was cut by 4 bases and J by 1 base, with 14 bases left in between. The CDR3 reads CASSPDTGYSYNEQFF. CDR3 DNA: TGTGCCAGCAGCCCAGATACAGGGTATTCCTACAATGAGCAGTTCTTC.

This clonotype was seen more than once but under ten times. J is TRBJ2-7 and V is TRBV27; TRBD1 matches at 9 bases. The CDR3 spans 15 residues. In germline, CDR1 is MNHEY, CDR2 SMNVEV (reference sequence). Unmatched junction bases numbered 11, after V lost 5 bases and J lost 6 bases. As DNA, the CDR3 is TGTGCCAGCAGTCTCACAGGGGGCGCGGGGACCGAGCAGTACTTC. It encodes CASSLTGGAGTEQYF.

The V and J genes are TRBV3-1 and TRBJ2-2; D gene unclear. This CDR3 contains 16 residues. Trimming removed 1 base from V and 0 bases from J, with 9 bases in between. The germline V gene encodes CDR1 LGHDT and CDR2 YNNKEL (reference sequence). Here the CDR3 DNA reads TGTGCCAGCAGCCAAGTGTACCGAACGAACACCGGGGAGCTGTTTTTT. This codes for CASSQVYRTNTGELFF.

In this sample, this clonotype turned up a few times. The chain couples TRBV19 to TRBJ1-1; D call uncertain. V was cut by 3 bases and J by 5 bases, with 22 bases left in between. CDR3 length: 17 residues. The germline V gene encodes CDR1 LNHDA and CDR2 SQIVND (reference sequence). Here the CDR3 reads CASSIRFQDALRTEAFF. CDR3 nucleotides: TGTGCCAGTAGTATCAGGTTCCAGGATGCTCTCCGGACTGAAGCTTTCTTT.

In this sample, this clonotype turned up a few times. V and J are TRBV5-1 and TRBJ2-3, with D perhaps matching TRBD1 or TRBD2 (6 bases each). Trimming removed 7 bases from V and 0 bases from J, with 15 bases in between. Germline CDR1 and CDR2: SGHRS and YFSETQ. The CDR3 loop spans 15 amino acids. The CDR3: CASLRRGESTDTQYF. CDR3 nucleotides: TGCGCCAGCCTCCGGAGGGGGGAAAGCACAGATACGCAGTATTTT.

The sample holds a few counts of this clonotype. The chain uses TRBV28 and TRBJ2-7, with a weak D call TRBD2 (6 bases). Germline CDR1 is MDHEN and CDR2 is SYDVKM. There are 14 residues in the CDR3. The ends were cut back, 5 bases at V and 2 bases at J, with 13 bases in the middle. DNA for the CDR3: TGTGCCAGCAGTGGGGACTTAACCACCTACGAGCAGTACTTC. It yields the protein CASSGDLTTYEQYF.

This clonotype occurred a few times. This chain joins TRBV5-6 and TRBJ1-4; no firm D call. The germline V gene encodes CDR1 SGHDT and CDR2 YYEEEE. The V and J ends lost 1 base and 7 bases respectively, with 23 bases between them. This CDR3 is built from 18 residues. The DNA of the CDR3 is TGTGCCAGCAGCTTGCGGTCTCTCGTACGGGCAAGGAGTGAAAAACTGTTTTTT. Translating gives CASSLRSLVRARSEKLFF.

The chain joins TRBV18 to TRBJ1-2; TRBD1 matches at 7 bases. The CDR3 is made up of 22 amino acids. V dropped 2 bases and J dropped 1; count of bases not matched to a gene: 25. Germline assignment: CDR1 KGHSH and CDR2 LQKENI. Written as DNA, the CDR3 is TGTGCCAGCTCACCATCTAGATTGGCTCCGGGATGGGACAGTCCAGTTAACTATGGCTACACCTTC. Translated: CASSPSRLAPGWDSPVNYGYTF.

The chain links TRBV2 to TRBJ1-4, with a possible D match to TRBD1 (6 bases). The CDR3 covers 14 residues. Trimming stripped 10 bases from V and 0 bases from J, with 12 bases between. Germline V CDR1 and CDR2: SNHLY, FYNNEI. CDR3 amino acids: CAKGGTATNEKLFF. The CDR3 nucleotides are TGTGCCAAAGGGGGAACAGCAACTAATGAAAAACTGTTTTTT.

This clonotype was seen only once. J is TRBJ1-1 and V is TRBV6-5, with D uncertain. This CDR3 comprises 14 residues. Per the germline V gene, CDR1 is MNHEY and CDR2 is SVGAGI. The V end was cut by 2 bases, the J end by 4 bases, with 11 bases between. DNA of the CDR3: TGTGCCAGCAGTTACGAGGTTTTGACCACTGAAGCTTTCTTT. Protein: CASSYEVLTTEAFF.

Many counts were recorded for this clonotype. The V call is TRBV5-1, the J call TRBJ2-2, with unresolved D. This CDR3 comprises 13 residues. The germline CDR1 and CDR2 sequences are SGHRS and YFSETQ. The V end was cut by 4 bases, the J end by 1 base, with 5 bases between. CDR3 protein: CASSPENTGELFF. The DNA for the CDR3 is TGCGCCAGCAGCCCCGAGAACACCGGGGAGCTGTTTTTT.

The chain links TRBV24-1 to TRBJ2-1; tentatively, D is TRBD1 or TRBD2 (5 bases each). This CDR3 has 13 residues. Per the germline V gene, CDR1 is KGHDR and CDR2 is SFDVKD. Trimming cost V 9 bases and J 5 bases, with 13 bases left between them. The DNA of the CDR3 is TGTGCCACCGGAACCGGGACGGACAATGAGCAGTTCTTC. Translation gives CATGTGTDNEQFF.

This clonotype has just a few counts. This chain uses TRBV7-9 with TRBJ1-1; unclear D gene. The CDR3 runs to 14 residues. Trimming shortened V by 5 bases and J by 0 bases, and 10 bases separated the two germline ends. Germline loops: CDR1 SEHNR, CDR2 FQNEAQ (reference sequence). CDR3 region: CASSRHHMNTEAFF. The CDR3 nucleotides read TGTGCCAGCAGCCGACACCACATGAACACTGAAGCTTTCTTT.

This clonotype occurred a few times. The rearrangement uses TRBV7-9 and TRBJ1-1; no clear D. Germline V gene data show CDR1 as SEHNR and CDR2 as FQNEAQ (reference sequence). The germline V and J ends were trimmed by 0 bases and 7 bases, with 9 bases remaining between them. The CDR3 totals 13 residues. CDR3 in amino acids: CASSLAKGFEAFF. CDR3 nucleotides: TGTGCCAGCAGCTTAGCGAAGGGATTTGAAGCTTTCTTT.

The genes are TRBV7-8 and TRBJ2-3; the match to TRBD2 covers 10 bases. Trimming cost V 8 bases and J 4 bases; bases outside gene matches: 12. The CDR3 sequence is 16 residues long. Looked up from germline, CDR1 is SGHVS and CDR2 is FQNEAQ. CDR3 bases: TGTGCCAGCGGCAAAGCCCTAGCGGGAGTTGCAGATACGCAGTATTTT. Protein sequence: CASGKALAGVADTQYF.

This clonotype has a handful of counts. J is TRBJ2-3 and V is TRBV11-2; 7 positions match TRBD1. Germline CDR1 and CDR2: SGHAT and FQNNGV. The V gene end was trimmed by 3 bases and the J gene end by 4 bases; junction bases not matched to a gene: 16. This CDR3 region has 18 residues. The CDR3 reads CASSLKITTGFVPDTQYF. CDR3 bases: TGTGCCAGCAGCTTGAAGATCACGACAGGGTTTGTCCCAGATACGCAGTATTTT.

This clonotype was counted ten times or more. The chain has TRBV12-3 or TRBV12-4 and TRBJ1-1; D gene unclear. The V end was cut by 2 bases, the J end by 1 base, with 14 bases between. The CDR3 length is 16 residues. CDR3 residues: CASSLSGNRANTEAFF. CDR3 nucleotide sequence: TGTGCCAGCAGTTTATCGGGGAACAGAGCGAACACTGAAGCTTTCTTT.

The sample holds a few counts of this clonotype. The chain links TRBV6-2 or TRBV6-3 to TRBJ2-1; 8 bases align to TRBD2. The germline gives CDR1 MNHEY, CDR2 SVGEGT. Trimming cost V 4 bases and J 5 bases; bases outside gene matches: 10. The CDR3 extends over 16 amino acids. The CDR3 protein is CASSLMSGGSHNEQFF. The CDR3 DNA follows: TGTGCCAGCAGTTTGATGTCGGGAGGGTCACACAATGAGCAGTTCTTC.

The sample holds many counts of this clonotype. The V call is TRBV3-1, the J call TRBJ2-1; D is tentatively TRBD1 or TRBD2 (6 bases each). V was pared by 0 bases and J by 7 bases, with 16 bases between. The CDR3 spans 16 residues. Germline CDR1 is LGHDT and CDR2 is YNNKEL (reference sequence). For the CDR3, the DNA is TGTGCCAGCAGCCAAGAAATATGGGGGGCGTCGAATGAGCAGTTCTTC. Its translation is CASSQEIWGASNEQFF.

At least ten counts were recorded for this clonotype. V is TRBV27 and J is TRBJ2-7; tentative D call: TRBD1 (6 bases). Trimming shortened V by 6 bases and J by 3 bases, and 6 bases separated the two germline ends. Germline lookup yields CDR1 MNHEY and CDR2 SMNVEV (reference sequence). The CDR3 length is 11 residues. The CDR3 region has the DNA TGTGCCAGCAGAGGGGGCTACGAGCAGTACTTC. Its translation: CASRGGYEQYF.

This clonotype was detected many times. The rearrangement uses TRBV24-1 and TRBJ2-1; TRBD1 might be the D (6 bases). Looked up from germline, CDR1 is KGHDR and CDR2 is SFDVKD. The CDR3 consists of 15 residues. The V end lost 3 bases, the J end lost 0 bases, and 8 bases lay between the germline ends. This CDR3 reads CATSDLQGSYNEQFF. CDR3 DNA: TGTGCCACCAGTGATCTACAGGGCTCCTACAATGAGCAGTTCTTC.

This chain joins TRBV5-1 and TRBJ1-1, with 10 positions matching TRBD1. This CDR3 is 16 amino acids long. J lost 0 bases, V lost 4 bases, and 6 bases had no gene match. The germline CDR1 and CDR2 sequences are SGHRS and YFSETQ. The CDR3 sequence is CASSKGQGGMNTEAFF. The CDR3 DNA sequence: TGCGCCAGCAGCAAAGGACAGGGGGGGATGAACACTGAAGCTTTCTTT.

V and J are TRBV5-1 and TRBJ2-7; 9 positions match TRBD1. The CDR3 sequence is 16 residues long. Germline V lookup: CDR1 SGHRS, CDR2 YFSETQ. Trimming cost V 0 bases and J 7 bases; bases outside gene matches: 11. The CDR3 DNA follows: TGCGCCAGCAGCTTGGGAGCCGGGACAGGGCGATGGGAGCAGTACTTC. This encodes CASSLGAGTGRWEQYF.

The chain is built from TRBV20-1 and TRBJ2-6; 9 bases line up with TRBD1. Germline CDR1 is DFQATT and CDR2 is SNEGSKA (reference sequence). The CDR3 is made up of 22 amino acids. V gave up 1 base and J gave up 0 bases; unmatched junction bases: 19. CDR3 coding DNA: TGCAGTGCTAGAGCTCCTAGGCCGGGACAGGGATCTATAAGCTCTGGGGCCAACGTCCTGACTTTC. The encoded protein is CSARAPRPGQGSISSGANVLTF.

This clonotype was counted a few times. This chain connects TRBV13 to TRBJ2-2; D is unclear. The CDR3 loop spans 14 amino acids. Trimming took off 1 base at V and 7 bases at J, with 10 bases between the two ends. CDR1 PRHDT and CDR2 FYEKMQ come from the germline V gene (reference sequence). The CDR3 reads CASSLAGVVGELFF. CDR3 nucleotides: TGTGCCAGCAGCTTAGCAGGTGTTGTCGGGGAGCTGTTTTTT.